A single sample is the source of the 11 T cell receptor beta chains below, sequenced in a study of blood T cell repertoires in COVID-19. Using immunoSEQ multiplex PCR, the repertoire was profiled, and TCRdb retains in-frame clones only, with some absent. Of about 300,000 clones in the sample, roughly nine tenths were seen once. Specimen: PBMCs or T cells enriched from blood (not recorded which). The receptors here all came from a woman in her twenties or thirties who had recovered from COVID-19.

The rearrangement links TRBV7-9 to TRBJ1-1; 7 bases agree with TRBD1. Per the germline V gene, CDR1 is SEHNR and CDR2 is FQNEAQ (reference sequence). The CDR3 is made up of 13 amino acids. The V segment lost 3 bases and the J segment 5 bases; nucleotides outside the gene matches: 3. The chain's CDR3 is CASSFNRGTEAFF. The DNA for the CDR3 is TGTGCCAGCAGCTTCAACAGGGGTACTGAAGCTTTCTTT.

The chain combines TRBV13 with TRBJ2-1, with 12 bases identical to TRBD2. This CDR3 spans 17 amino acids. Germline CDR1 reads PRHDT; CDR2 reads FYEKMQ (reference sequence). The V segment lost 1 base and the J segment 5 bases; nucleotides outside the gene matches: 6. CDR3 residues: CASSLERLAGAHNEQFF. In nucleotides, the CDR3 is TGTGCCAGCAGCTTAGAAAGACTAGCGGGGGCCCACAATGAGCAGTTCTTC.

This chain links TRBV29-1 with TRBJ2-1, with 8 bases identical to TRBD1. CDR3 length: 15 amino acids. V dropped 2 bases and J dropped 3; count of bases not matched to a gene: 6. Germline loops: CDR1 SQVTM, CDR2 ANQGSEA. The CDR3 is CSVEFTGGNYNEQFF. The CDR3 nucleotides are TGCAGCGTTGAATTTACAGGGGGGAACTACAATGAGCAGTTCTTC.

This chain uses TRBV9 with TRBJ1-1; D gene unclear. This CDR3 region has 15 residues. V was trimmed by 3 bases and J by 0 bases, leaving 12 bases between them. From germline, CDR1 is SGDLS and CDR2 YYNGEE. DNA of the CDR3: TGTGCCAGCAGCGCTCTCCGGGATATGAACACTGAAGCTTTCTTT. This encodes CASSALRDMNTEAFF.

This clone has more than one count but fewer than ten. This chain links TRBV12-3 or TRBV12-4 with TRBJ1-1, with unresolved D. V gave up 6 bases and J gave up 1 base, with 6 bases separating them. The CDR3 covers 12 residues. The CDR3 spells CASREGNTEAFF. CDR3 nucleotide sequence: TGTGCCAGCAGGGAGGGGAACACTGAAGCTTTCTTT.

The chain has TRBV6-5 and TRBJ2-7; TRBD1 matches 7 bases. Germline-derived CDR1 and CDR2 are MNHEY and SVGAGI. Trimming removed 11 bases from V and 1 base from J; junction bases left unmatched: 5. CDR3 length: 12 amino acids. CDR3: CAGSTGSYEQYF. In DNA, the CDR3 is TGTGCCGGATCGACAGGGTCCTACGAGCAGTACTTC.

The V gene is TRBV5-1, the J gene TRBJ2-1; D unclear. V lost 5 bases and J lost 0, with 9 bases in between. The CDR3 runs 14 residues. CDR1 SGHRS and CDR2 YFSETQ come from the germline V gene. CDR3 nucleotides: TGCGCCAGCAGAAACCCTAGCTCCTACAATGAGCAGTTCTTC. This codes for CASRNPSSYNEQFF.

The CDR3 is CASGWRAEAFF. The CDR3 nucleotides read TGTGCCAGCGGATGGAGGGCTGAAGCTTTCTTT. This sequence joins TRBV6-5 and TRBJ1-1; the D is unclear. From germline, CDR1 is MNHEY and CDR2 SVGAGI. Trimming shortened V by 8 bases and J by 6 bases, and 10 bases separated the two germline ends. The CDR3 runs to 11 residues.

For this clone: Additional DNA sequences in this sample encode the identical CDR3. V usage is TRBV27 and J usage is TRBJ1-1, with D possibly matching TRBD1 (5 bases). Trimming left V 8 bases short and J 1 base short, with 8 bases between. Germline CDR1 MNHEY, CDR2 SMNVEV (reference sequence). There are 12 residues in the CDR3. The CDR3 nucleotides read TGTGCCAGCCGGGGGGGGAACACTGAAGCTTTCTTT. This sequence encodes CASRGGNTEAFF.

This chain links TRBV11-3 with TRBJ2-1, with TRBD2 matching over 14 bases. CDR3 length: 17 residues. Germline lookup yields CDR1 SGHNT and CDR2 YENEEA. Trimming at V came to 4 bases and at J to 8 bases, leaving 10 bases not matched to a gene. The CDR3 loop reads CASSSGLAGGKVDEQFF. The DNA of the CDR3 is TGTGCCAGCAGCTCAGGACTAGCGGGGGGCAAAGTGGATGAGCAGTTCTTC.

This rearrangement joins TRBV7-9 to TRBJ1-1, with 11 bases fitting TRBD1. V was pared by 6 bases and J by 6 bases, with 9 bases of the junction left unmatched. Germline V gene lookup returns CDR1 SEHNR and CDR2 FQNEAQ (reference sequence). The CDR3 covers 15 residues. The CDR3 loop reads CASRGTGTGGPEAFF. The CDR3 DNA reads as TGTGCCAGCAGGGGGACCGGGACAGGGGGGCCTGAAGCTTTCTTT.